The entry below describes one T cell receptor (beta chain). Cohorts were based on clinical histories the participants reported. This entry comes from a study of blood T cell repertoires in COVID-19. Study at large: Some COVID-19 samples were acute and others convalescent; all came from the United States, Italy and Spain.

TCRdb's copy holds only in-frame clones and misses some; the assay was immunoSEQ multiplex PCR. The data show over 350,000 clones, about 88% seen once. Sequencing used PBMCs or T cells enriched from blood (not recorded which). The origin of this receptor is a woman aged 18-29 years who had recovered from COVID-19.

The CDR3 DNA sequence: TGTGCCAGCAGCCGGCGGGGGGTAGACTCACCCCTCCACTTT. Its translation is CASSRRGVDSPLHF. The rearrangement joins TRBV7-8 to TRBJ1-6; D might be TRBD1 (5 bases). This CDR3 region has 14 residues. Germline lookup yields CDR1 SGHVS and CDR2 FQNEAQ. Trimming stripped 5 bases from V and 10 bases from J, with 15 bases between.